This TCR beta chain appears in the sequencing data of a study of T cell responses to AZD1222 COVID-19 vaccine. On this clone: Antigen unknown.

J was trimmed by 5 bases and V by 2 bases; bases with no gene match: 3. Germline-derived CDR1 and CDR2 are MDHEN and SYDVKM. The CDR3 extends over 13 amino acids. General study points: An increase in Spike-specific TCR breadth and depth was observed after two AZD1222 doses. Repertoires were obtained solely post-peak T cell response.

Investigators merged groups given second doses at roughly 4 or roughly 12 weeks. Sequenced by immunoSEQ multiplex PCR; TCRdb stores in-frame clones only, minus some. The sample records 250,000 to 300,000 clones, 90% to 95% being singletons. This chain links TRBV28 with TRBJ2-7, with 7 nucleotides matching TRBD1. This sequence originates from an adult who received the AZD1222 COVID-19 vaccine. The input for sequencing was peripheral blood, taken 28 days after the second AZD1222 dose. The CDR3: CASSLRGLNEQYF. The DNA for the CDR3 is TGTGCCAGCAGTTTAAGGGGGCTCAACGAGCAGTACTTC.